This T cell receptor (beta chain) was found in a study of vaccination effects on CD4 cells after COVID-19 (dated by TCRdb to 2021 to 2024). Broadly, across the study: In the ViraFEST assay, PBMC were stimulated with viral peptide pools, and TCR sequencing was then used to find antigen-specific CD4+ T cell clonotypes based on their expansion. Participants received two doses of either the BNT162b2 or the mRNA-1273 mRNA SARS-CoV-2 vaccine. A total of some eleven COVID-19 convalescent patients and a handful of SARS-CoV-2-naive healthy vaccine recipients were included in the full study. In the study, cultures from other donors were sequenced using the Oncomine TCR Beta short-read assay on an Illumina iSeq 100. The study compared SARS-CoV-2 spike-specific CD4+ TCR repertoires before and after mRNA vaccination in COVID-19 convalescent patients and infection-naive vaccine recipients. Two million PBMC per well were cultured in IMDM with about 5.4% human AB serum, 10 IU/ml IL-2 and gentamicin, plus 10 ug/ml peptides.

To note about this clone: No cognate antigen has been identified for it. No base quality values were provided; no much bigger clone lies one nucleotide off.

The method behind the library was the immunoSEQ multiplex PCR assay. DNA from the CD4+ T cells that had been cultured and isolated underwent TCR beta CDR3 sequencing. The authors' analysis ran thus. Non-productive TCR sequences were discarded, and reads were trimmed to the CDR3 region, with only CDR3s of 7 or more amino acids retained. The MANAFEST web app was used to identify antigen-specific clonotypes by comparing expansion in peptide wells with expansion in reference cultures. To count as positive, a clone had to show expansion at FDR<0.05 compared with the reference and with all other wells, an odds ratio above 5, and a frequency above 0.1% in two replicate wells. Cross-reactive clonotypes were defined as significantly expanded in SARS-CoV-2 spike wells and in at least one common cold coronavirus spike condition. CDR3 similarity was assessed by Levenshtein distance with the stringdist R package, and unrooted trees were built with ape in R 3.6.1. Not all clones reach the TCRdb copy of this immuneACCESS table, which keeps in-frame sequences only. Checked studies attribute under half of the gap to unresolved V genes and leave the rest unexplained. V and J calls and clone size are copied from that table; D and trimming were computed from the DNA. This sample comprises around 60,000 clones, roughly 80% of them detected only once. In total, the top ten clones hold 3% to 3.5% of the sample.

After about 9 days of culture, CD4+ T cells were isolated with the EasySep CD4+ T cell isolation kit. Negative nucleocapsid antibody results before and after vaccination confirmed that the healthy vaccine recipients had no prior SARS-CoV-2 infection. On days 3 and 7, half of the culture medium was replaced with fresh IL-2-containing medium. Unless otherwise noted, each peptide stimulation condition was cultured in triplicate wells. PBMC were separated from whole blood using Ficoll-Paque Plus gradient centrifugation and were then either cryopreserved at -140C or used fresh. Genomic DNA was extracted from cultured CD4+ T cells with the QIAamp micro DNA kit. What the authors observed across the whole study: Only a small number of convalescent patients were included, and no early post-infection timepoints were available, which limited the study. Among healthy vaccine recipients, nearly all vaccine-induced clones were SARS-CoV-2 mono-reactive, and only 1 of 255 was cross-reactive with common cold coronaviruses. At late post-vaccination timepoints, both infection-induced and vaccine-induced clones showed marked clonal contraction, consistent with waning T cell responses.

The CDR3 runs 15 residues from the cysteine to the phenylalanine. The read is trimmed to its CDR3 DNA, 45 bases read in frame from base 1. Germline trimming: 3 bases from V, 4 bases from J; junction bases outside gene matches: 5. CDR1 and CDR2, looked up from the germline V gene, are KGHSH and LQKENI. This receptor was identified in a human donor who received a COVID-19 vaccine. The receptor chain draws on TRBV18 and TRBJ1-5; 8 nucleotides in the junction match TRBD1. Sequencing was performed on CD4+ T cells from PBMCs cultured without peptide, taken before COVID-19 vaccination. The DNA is TGTGCCAGCTCACCCGGGACAGGCCCAAATCAGCCCCAGCATTTT. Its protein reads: CASSPGTGPNQPQHF.